The sequence of this T cell receptor (beta chain) was determined in a study of metastatic and nonmetastatic thyroid tumors. For the study at large: Across blood and tumor or nodule tissue, repertoires from malignant and benign thyroid patients were compared with one another.

All patients were untreated before thyroid surgery. Note on this clone: Here the CDR3 omits its conserved ending phenylalanine or tryptophan, so a read error is the likely source. It is unclear where the CDR3 begins or ends on the DNA, so no DNA is shown, and the CDR3 is as TCRdb lists it.

Germline values: CDR1 SGHTA, CDR2 FQGTGA. The CDR3 spans 12 amino acids, including both terminal residues. Source study methods: A classifier for distant metastasis in papillary thyroid cancer was constructed using CDR3 differences observed across clinicopathological groups. From the PCR reads, TCRdb re-called clones with MiXCR. TCRdb, rather than the study authors, made the V and J calls. The sample lists about 30,000 clones, more than 20% occurring once. This sequence was found in a female donor with papillary thyroid cancer or a benign thyroid nodule (not recorded which). Some clones in this sample may be carry-over from other donors' samples. This rearrangement joins TRBV7-3 to TRBJ2-2. What was sequenced was blood. CDR3 region: CASSSSIGELCV.